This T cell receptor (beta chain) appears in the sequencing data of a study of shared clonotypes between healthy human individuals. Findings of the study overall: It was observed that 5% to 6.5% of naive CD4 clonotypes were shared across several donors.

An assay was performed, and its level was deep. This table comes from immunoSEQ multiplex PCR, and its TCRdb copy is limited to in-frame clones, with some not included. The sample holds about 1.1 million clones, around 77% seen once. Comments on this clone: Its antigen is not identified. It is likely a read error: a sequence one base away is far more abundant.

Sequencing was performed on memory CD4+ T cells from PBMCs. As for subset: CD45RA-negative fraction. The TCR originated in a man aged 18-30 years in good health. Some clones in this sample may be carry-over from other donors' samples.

CDR3 nucleotides: TGTGCCAGCAGTGCGCCCTACGAGCAGTACTTC. Translation: CASSAPYEQYF. The chain carries TRBV2 and TRBJ2-5; D unresolved. The J call may be faulty, since TRBJ2-7 better matches the DNA end. CDR3 length equals 11 residues. Germline lookup yields CDR1 SNHLY and CDR2 FYNNEI.